This note documents a single T cell receptor beta chain sequence. The antigen remains unidentified. Clones were sequenced by immunoSEQ multiplex PCR, and TCRdb holds only the in-frame ones, with some missing. The sample yields about 2.4 million clones, over 85% seen once. The data derive from a study of shared clonotypes between healthy human individuals. Study-wide points: Relative to clonotypes present in all four donors, those not shared had lower generation probabilities.

The authors divided CD4+ cells into CD45RA+ naive and CD45RA-negative memory subsets. The V gene's germline CDR1 is SEHNR and CDR2 FQNEAQ (reference sequence). The length of the CDR3 is 14 residues. V shed 1 base and J shed 3 bases, with 10 bases lying between them. J is TRBJ2-7 and V is TRBV7-9, with D hard to call. Material for sequencing was naive CD4+ T cells from PBMCs. Indicated subset: CD45RA+ positively selected. This sequence was found in a man aged 18 to 29 in good health. Some clones in this sample may be carry-over from other donors' samples. CDR3 region: CASSLEFGNYEQYF. The CDR3 region has the DNA TGTGCCAGCAGCTTAGAATTTGGTAACTACGAGCAGTACTTC.